These T cell receptor beta chains were read from a single sample in a study of OX40 agonist ivuxolimab in advanced cancers. The method was immunoSEQ multiplex PCR; TCRdb's version includes in-frame clones alone and lacks a portion of them. The top ten clones hold roughly 10% of a sample with 77,000 or so clones, about 92% of them seen once. The sequences come from CD4+ or CD8+ T cells sorted from blood, collected in a trial of the OX40 agonist ivuxolimab. The receptor source for this set is an adult with an advanced solid tumor such as melanoma, head and neck, liver or kidney cancer. Both conserved end residues are trimmed from each CDR3. A D gene is named only where the DNA matches it firmly.

ASTVDRAWEQY,TRBD1,TRBV7-8,TRBJ2-7
ASSLYRRGGSYNEQF,TRBD2,TRBV7-8,TRBJ2-1
ASSPEDKPGTYEQY,-,TRBV13,TRBJ2-7
ASSYSTGGDEQY,TRBD1,TRBV6-5,TRBJ2-7
ASTLTPGSSNSPLH,-,TRBV7-8,TRBJ1-6
ASSFGQNYGYT,-,TRBV27,TRBJ1-2
ASSAAGGLSTEAF,-,TRBV9,TRBJ1-1
ASSWTSAHEQY,TRBD2,TRBV28,TRBJ2-7
SVEEGPSTEAF,-,TRBV29-1,TRBJ1-1
ASSDYDEQY,-,TRBV7-9,TRBJ2-7
ASSSQGVVDNSPLH,-,TRBV27,TRBJ1-6
ASSSYNQPQH,-,TRBV7-9,TRBJ1-5
ASSYSRSGGADYT,-,TRBV6-5,TRBJ1-2
ASSRQATPGELF,-,TRBV4-1,TRBJ2-2
ASSWYGGYNEQF,-,TRBV6-5,TRBJ2-1
ATGRDRGFNSNQPQH,TRBD1,TRBV28,TRBJ1-5
ASSVVAGGTEAF,-,TRBV9,TRBJ1-1
ASNGGGWPPLH,-,TRBV5-8,TRBJ1-6
ASSLGQNNSPLH,-,TRBV7-9,TRBJ1-6
ASSLGGTFEEQY,TRBD2,TRBV11-2,TRBJ2-7
ASSPPTTRGANNEQF,TRBD2,TRBV7-9,TRBJ2-1
ASSFLGGPRNTIY,-,TRBV5-1,TRBJ1-3
ARDPNSWRARRDSPLH,-,TRBV4-1,TRBJ1-6
ASSPARSGNTEAF,-,TRBV19,TRBJ1-1
ASSEPRQGVQETQY,TRBD1,TRBV9,TRBJ2-5
ASSLEEGPNTEAF,-,TRBV7-9,TRBJ1-1
ASSVGGNTDRLHGYT,-,TRBV9,TRBJ1-2
ASSLAGNPVSYEQY,-,TRBV5-1,TRBJ2-7